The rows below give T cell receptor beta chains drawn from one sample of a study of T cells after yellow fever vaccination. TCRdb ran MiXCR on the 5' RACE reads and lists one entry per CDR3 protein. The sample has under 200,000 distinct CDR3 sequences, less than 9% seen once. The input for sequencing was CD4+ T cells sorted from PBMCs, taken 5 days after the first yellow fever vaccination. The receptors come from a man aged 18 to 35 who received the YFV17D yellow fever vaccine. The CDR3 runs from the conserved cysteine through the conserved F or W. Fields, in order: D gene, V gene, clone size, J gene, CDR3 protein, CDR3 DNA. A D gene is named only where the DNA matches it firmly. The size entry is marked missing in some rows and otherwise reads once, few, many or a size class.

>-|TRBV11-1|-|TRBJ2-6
CASSLALVFTSGANVLTF
TGTGCCAGCAGCTTAGCCTTGGTATTCACGTCTGGGGCCAACGTCCTGACTTTC
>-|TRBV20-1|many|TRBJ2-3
CSAGRGGTDTQYF
TGCAGTGCCGGTCGGGGTGGCACAGATACGCAGTATTTT
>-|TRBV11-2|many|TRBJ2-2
CASSNRASGVNTGELFF
TGTGCCAGCAGCAACAGGGCCAGCGGGGTGAACACCGGGGAGCTGTTTTTT
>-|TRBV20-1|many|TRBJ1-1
CSARFGSGPTEAFF
TGCAGTGCTAGATTCGGGTCAGGGCCCACTGAAGCTTTCTTT
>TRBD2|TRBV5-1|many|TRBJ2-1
CASSLRRGGRSLNEQFF
TGCGCCAGCAGCTTGCGGCGGGGGGGCCGGTCTTTGAATGAGCAGTTCTTC
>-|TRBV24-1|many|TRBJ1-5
CATSEGKGGNQPQHF
TGTGCCACCAGTGAGGGGAAAGGGGGCAATCAGCCCCAGCATTTT
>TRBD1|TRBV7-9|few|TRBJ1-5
CASSFRQGGNQPQHF
TGTGCCAGCAGCTTTCGACAGGGAGGCAATCAGCCCCAGCATTTT
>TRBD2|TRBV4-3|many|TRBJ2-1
CASSQEPSGGAGKQFF
TGCGCCAGCAGCCAAGAACCCAGCGGGGGGGCGGGGAAGCAGTTCTTC
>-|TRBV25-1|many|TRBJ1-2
CASSPDTYGYTF
TGTGCCAGCAGTCCGGATACCTATGGCTACACCTTC
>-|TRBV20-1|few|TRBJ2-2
CSARVASINTGELFF
TGCAGTGCTAGAGTGGCTAGTATCAACACCGGGGAGCTGTTTTTT
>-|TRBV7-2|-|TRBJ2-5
CASRMIGEETQYF
TGTGCCAGCAGAATGATTGGGGAGGAGACCCAGTACTTC
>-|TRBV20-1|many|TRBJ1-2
CSARVLNYGYTF
TGCAGTGCTAGGGTATTAAACTATGGCTACACCTTC
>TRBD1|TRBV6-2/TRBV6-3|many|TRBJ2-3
CASSSRTGKGTDTQYF
TGTGCCAGCAGTTCACGGACAGGCAAAGGCACAGATACGCAGTATTTT
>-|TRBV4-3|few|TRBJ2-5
CASSHYEGTETQYF
TGCGCCAGCAGCCACTACGAGGGCACCGAGACCCAGTACTTC
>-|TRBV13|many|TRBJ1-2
CASSPRVHYGYTF
TGTGCCAGCAGCCCCAGGGTGCACTATGGCTACACCTTC
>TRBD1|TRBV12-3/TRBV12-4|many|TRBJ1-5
CASRGTGRGNQPQHF
TGTGCCAGCAGGGGGACAGGGCGCGGCAATCAGCCCCAGCATTTT
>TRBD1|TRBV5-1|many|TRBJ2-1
CASSLEGANEQFF
TGCGCCAGCAGCTTGGAGGGGGCCAATGAGCAGTTCTTC
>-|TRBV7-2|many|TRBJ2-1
CASSRSPGSNEQFF
TGTGCCAGCAGCCGCAGCCCCGGAAGCAATGAGCAGTTCTTC
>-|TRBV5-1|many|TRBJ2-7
CASGPRQLLFGEQYF
TGCGCCAGCGGCCCCCGCCAGCTCCTCTTCGGCGAGCAGTACTTC
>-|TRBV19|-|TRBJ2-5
CASSLGAATQYF
TGTGCCAGTAGTTTGGGAGCTGCGACCCAGTACTTC
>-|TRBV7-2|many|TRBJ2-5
CASSQPGRGNQETQYF
TGTGCCAGCAGCCAGCCAGGGAGGGGGAACCAAGAGACCCAGTACTTC
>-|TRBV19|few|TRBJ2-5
CASSISHQETQYF
TGTGCCAGTAGTATAAGCCACCAAGAGACCCAGTACTTC
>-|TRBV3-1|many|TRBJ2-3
CASSHPSVGADTQYF
TGTGCCAGCAGCCATCCTAGCGTAGGGGCAGATACGCAGTATTTT
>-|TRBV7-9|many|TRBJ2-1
CASTEPLGGIDEQFF
TGTGCCAGCACAGAGCCCCTAGGGGGGATTGATGAGCAGTTCTTC
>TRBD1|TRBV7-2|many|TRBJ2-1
CASSVLTGTGGGEQFF
TGTGCCAGCAGCGTCTTGACCGGGACAGGGGGCGGTGAGCAGTTCTTC
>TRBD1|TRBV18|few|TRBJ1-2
CASSPRDRDDYGYTF
TGTGCCAGCTCCCCCCGGGACAGGGATGACTATGGCTACACCTTC
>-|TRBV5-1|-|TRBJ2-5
CASSLARGDLETQYF
TGCGCCAGCAGCTTGGCCAGGGGGGATTTGGAGACCCAGTACTTC
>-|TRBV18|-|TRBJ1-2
CASSPPRYQDGGITDGGAYYGYTF
TGTGCCAGCTCACCTCCTCGTTACCAAGATGGGGGAATAACAGACGGGGGAGCTTACTATGGCTACACCTTC
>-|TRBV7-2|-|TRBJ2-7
CASSFRGGTGSYEQYF
TGTGCCAGCAGCTTCAGAGGTGGGACCGGCTCCTACGAGCAGTACTTC
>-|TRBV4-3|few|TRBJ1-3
CASSQEEGNTIYF
TGCGCCAGCAGCCAAGAAGAAGGAAACACCATATATTTT
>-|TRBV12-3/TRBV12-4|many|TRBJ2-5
CASSLELLQYF
TGTGCCAGCAGTTTAGAGCTACTCCAGTACTTC
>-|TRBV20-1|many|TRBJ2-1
CSARDIGRGDEQFF
TGCAGTGCTAGAGATATCGGCAGGGGGGATGAGCAGTTCTTC
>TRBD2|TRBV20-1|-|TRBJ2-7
CSARLAGFTYEQYF
TGCAGTGCTAGGTTAGCGGGTTTTACCTACGAGCAGTACTTC
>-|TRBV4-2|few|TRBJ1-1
CASSLREGETEAFF
TGTGCCAGCAGCCTGCGGGAGGGAGAGACTGAAGCTTTCTTT
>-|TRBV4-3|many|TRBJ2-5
CASSQDRGETQYF
TGTGCCAGCAGCCAAGATAGAGGGGAGACCCAGTACTTC
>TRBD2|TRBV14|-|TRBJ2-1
CASSQGRSGGNEQFF
TGTGCCAGCAGCCAAGGGAGATCGGGGGGCAATGAGCAGTTCTTC
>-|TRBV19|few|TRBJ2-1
CATSGYSYNEQFF
TGTGCCACCTCGGGTTACTCCTACAATGAGCAGTTCTTC
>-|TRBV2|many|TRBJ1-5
CAVQRGGGSNQPQHF
TGTGCCGTCCAACGAGGGGGTGGGAGCAATCAGCCCCAGCATTTT
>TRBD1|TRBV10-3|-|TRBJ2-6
CAISLDRLISGANVLTF
TGTGCCATCAGCCTGGACAGGTTAATCTCTGGGGCCAACGTCCTGACTTTC
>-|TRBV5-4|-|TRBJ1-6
CASSPGGYNSPLHF
TGTGCCAGCAGCCCTGGCGGTTATAATTCACCCCTCCACTTT
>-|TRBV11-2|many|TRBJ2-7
CASSLDGDTSSYEQYF
TGTGCCAGCAGCTTAGATGGGGACACAAGCTCCTACGAGCAGTACTTC
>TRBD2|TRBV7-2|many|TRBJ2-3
CASSLLAGVRTDTQYF
TGTGCCAGCAGCTTACTAGCGGGGGTCCGCACAGATACGCAGTATTTT
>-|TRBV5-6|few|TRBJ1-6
CASSTYRVGSPLHF
TGTGCCAGCAGTACCTACAGAGTAGGTTCACCCCTCCACTTT
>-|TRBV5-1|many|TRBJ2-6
CASSPIDRSLFSGANVLTF
TGCGCCAGCAGCCCAATCGACAGGTCACTATTCTCTGGGGCCAACGTCCTGACTTTC
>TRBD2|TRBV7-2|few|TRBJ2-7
CASTTPSGGIYEQYF
TGTGCCAGCACCACCCCTAGCGGGGGGATCTACGAGCAGTACTTC
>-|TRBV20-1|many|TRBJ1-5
CSARDSSGHQPQHF
TGCAGTGCTAGAGATTCGTCAGGACATCAGCCCCAGCATTTT
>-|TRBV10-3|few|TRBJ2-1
CATQSHFNEQFF
TGTGCCACCCAGTCCCATTTCAATGAGCAGTTCTTC
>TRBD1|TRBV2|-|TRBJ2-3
CARSPPRDSRLRYTDTQYF
TGTGCCAGATCCCCTCCCCGGGACAGTCGATTAAGGTACACAGATACGCAGTATTTT
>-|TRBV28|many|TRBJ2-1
CASSWRGLGNEQFF
TGTGCCAGCAGTTGGAGGGGGCTCGGAAATGAGCAGTTCTTC
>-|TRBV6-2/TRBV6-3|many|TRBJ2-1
CASSYEFWEQFF
TGTGCCAGCAGTTACGAATTTTGGGAGCAGTTCTTC
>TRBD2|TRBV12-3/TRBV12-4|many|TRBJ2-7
CASSLTSGGVSEQYF
TGTGCCAGCAGTCTAACTAGCGGGGGGGTCTCCGAGCAGTACTTC
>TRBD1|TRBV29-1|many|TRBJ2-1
CSGDSFRNEQFF
TGCAGCGGGGACAGCTTCCGCAATGAGCAGTTCTTC
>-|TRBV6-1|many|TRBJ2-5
CASSRAFFRETQYF
TGTGCCAGCAGTCGAGCCTTTTTCCGAGAGACCCAGTACTTC
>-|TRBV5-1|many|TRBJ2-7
CASSFNDEQYF
TGCGCCAGCAGCTTTAATGACGAGCAGTACTTC
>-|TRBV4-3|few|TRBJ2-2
CASSQGPPGELFF
TGCGCCAGCAGCCAAGGGCCTCCCGGGGAGCTGTTTTTT
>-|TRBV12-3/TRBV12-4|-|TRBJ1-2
CASSLALLSKPYGYTF
TGTGCCAGCAGTTTAGCATTGTTATCAAAACCCTATGGCTACACCTTC
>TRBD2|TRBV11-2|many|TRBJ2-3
CASSLSGAETDTQYF
TGTGCCAGCAGCTTGAGCGGGGCCGAGACAGATACGCAGTATTTT
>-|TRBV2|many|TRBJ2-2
CASMVGLAGTGELFF
TGTGCCAGCATGGTTGGGCTAGCAGGTACCGGGGAGCTGTTTTTT
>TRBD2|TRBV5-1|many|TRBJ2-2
CASSLLAGANTGELFF
TGCGCCAGCAGCTTACTAGCGGGGGCGAACACCGGGGAGCTGTTTTTT
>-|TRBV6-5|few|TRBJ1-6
CASSYPNSDSVDNSPLHF
TGTGCCAGCAGTTACCCCAATAGCGACAGCGTTGATAATTCACCCCTCCACTTT